The 19 T cell receptor beta chains presented below share a single source sample, sequenced in a study of PD-1 blockade in mismatch repair-deficient tumors. Profiled with immunoSEQ multiplex PCR; TCRdb holds only in-frame clones, not every one. The sample holds some 120,000 clones, approximately 86% seen once. This material consisted of peripheral blood, taken 44 weeks after starting pembrolizumab. All receptors come from an adult with mismatch repair-deficient cancer.

This chain connects TRBV16 to TRBJ1-3; the match to TRBD1 covers 7 bases. Germline assignment: CDR1 KGHSY and CDR2 FQNENV. The CDR3 covers 18 residues. The V and J ends lost 0 bases and 4 bases, in that order; junction bases with no gene match: 12. CDR3 residues: CASSQSGTVSSGGNTIYF. For the CDR3, the DNA is TGTGCCAGCAGCCAATCGGGGACAGTTTCCTCGGGAGGAAACACCATATATTTT.

Concerning this clone: Other nucleotide sequences in the sample specify the same CDR3. V usage is TRBV28 and J usage is TRBJ2-1, with a weak D call TRBD1 (5 bases). V lost 2 bases, J lost 7 bases, and 6 bases lay in between. CDR1 MDHEN and CDR2 SYDVKM come from the germline V gene. The CDR3 is 12 amino acids. The CDR3 nucleotides read TGTGCCAGCAGTTTACAGGGTAATGAGCAGTTCTTC. Its translation: CASSLQGNEQFF.

The chain joins TRBV27 to TRBJ2-1; 8 bases match TRBD2. J gave up 2 bases and V 1 base, and 4 bases lay outside the gene matches. In germline, CDR1 is MNHEY, CDR2 SMNVEV (reference sequence). The CDR3 length is 16 residues. The CDR3 DNA reads TGTGCCAGCAGTTTATATAGCGGGGAAACCTACAATGAGCAGTTCTTC. Protein product: CASSLYSGETYNEQFF.

The rearrangement links TRBV19 to TRBJ1-4; D gene ambiguous. V lost 3 bases and J lost 10, with 6 bases in between. CDR3 length: 11 amino acids. Germline V gene lookup returns CDR1 LNHDA and CDR2 SQIVND (reference sequence). The CDR3 coding sequence is TGTGCCAGTAGTATTAAGTCAAAACTGTTTTTT. Amino acids: CASSIKSKLFF.

The rearrangement links TRBV5-6 to TRBJ1-5; tentative D call: TRBD1 (5 bases). The V end lost 0 bases, the J end lost 0 bases, and 10 bases lay between the germline ends. This CDR3 has 16 residues. Germline assignment: CDR1 SGHDT and CDR2 YYEEEE. CDR3 loop: CASSLGDPYSNQPQHF. The CDR3 DNA sequence: TGTGCCAGCAGCTTGGGGGACCCCTATAGCAATCAGCCCCAGCATTTT.

This clone has a handful of counts. This CDR3 reads CATGGSNQPQHF. CDR3 coding DNA: TGTGCCACCGGAGGGAGCAATCAGCCCCAGCATTTT. This chain uses TRBV15 with TRBJ1-5, with no clear D. The germline CDR1 and CDR2 sequences are LNHNV and YYDKDF (reference sequence). CDR3 length: 12 residues. The germline V and J ends were trimmed by 8 bases and 1 base, with 6 bases remaining between them. Full variable domain (outside the CDR3, taken from reference TRBV15 and TRBJ1-5): DAMVIQNPRYQVTQFGKPVTLSCSQTLNHNVMYWYQQKSSQAPKLLFHYYDKDFNNEADTPDNFQSRRPNTSFCFLDIRSPGLGDTAMYLCATGGSNQPQHFGDGTRLSIL.

The rearrangement links TRBV5-1 to TRBJ2-7; perhaps TRBD2 as D (6 bases). Germline CDR1 reads SGHRS; CDR2 reads YFSETQ. V lost 4 bases and J 5 bases, leaving 16 bases between the germline ends. The CDR3 has 14 amino acids. CDR3: CASSPRIAANEQYF. CDR3 coding DNA: TGCGCCAGCAGCCCCCGAATAGCGGCTAACGAGCAGTACTTC.

The chain carries TRBV9 and TRBJ2-1, with 11 positions matching TRBD1. The germline V gene encodes CDR1 SGDLS and CDR2 YYNGEE. V lost 3 bases to trimming and J lost 4 bases; unmatched junction nucleotides: 3. This CDR3 is built from 15 residues. CDR3 amino acids: CASSGGTGGYNEQFF. The DNA of the CDR3 is TGTGCCAGCAGCGGCGGGACAGGGGGTTACAATGAGCAGTTCTTC.

This chain connects TRBV7-9 to TRBJ2-1; TRBD2 might be the D (6 bases). With 5 bases removed from V and 2 bases from J, the gap between germline ends came to 10 bases. The CDR3 sequence is 14 residues long. Germline lookup yields CDR1 SEHNR and CDR2 FQNEAQ (reference sequence). The CDR3: CASSPAGTYNEQFF. CDR3 DNA: TGTGCCAGCAGCCCCGCGGGGACCTACAATGAGCAGTTCTTC.

This clone was detected once. The CDR3 region is CASSSQQGFSYNEQFF. CDR3 in DNA: TGTGCCAGCAGTTCCCAACAGGGGTTTTCCTACAATGAGCAGTTCTTC. This sequence joins TRBV28 and TRBJ2-1; 7 bases map to TRBD1. CDR1 is MDHEN and CDR2 is SYDVKM in the germline V gene. V shed 4 bases and J 1 base; nucleotides not matched to a gene: 7. The length of the CDR3 is 16 residues.

The chain couples TRBV19 to TRBJ1-1; D may be TRBD1 (5 bases). V gave up 7 bases and J gave up 5 bases, with 20 bases separating them. Per germline, CDR1 LNHDA and CDR2 SQIVND (reference sequence). This CDR3 has 15 amino acids. The CDR3 region is CASTNDDQGGTEAFF. The CDR3, as DNA: TGTGCCAGTACCAATGATGACCAGGGAGGGACTGAAGCTTTCTTT.

The CDR3, as DNA: TGTGCCAGCAGCTTGGGGTCCGGGAAAGAGACCCAGTACTTC. Its protein is CASSLGSGKETQYF. The chain employs TRBV5-4 and TRBJ2-5, with D possibly being TRBD2 (5 bases). The V gene lost 0 bases and the J gene lost 3 bases, with 9 bases spanning the gap. The CDR3 spans 14 residues. In germline, CDR1 is SGHNT, CDR2 YYREEE (reference sequence).

The chain has TRBV19 and TRBJ1-2, with TRBD1 matching 7 bases. J gave up 3 bases and V 7 bases, and 8 bases lay outside the gene matches. Per the germline V gene, CDR1 is LNHDA and CDR2 is SQIVND (reference sequence). This CDR3 comprises 14 residues. CDR3 amino acids: CASTSTGKDYGYTF. The CDR3 DNA follows: TGTGCCAGTACTTCGACAGGGAAGGACTATGGCTACACCTTC.

The chain couples TRBV7-8 to TRBJ2-3, with D tentatively TRBD2 (5 bases). The CDR3 has 13 amino acids. V was shortened by 3 bases and J by 4 bases, with 8 bases between the two germline ends. From germline, CDR1 is SGHVS and CDR2 FQNEAQ. The chain's CDR3 is CASSLRVADTQYF. CDR3 DNA: TGTGCCAGCAGCTTGAGGGTTGCAGATACGCAGTATTTT.

This sequence joins TRBV7-8 and TRBJ2-7, with no clear D. The germline gives CDR1 SGHVS, CDR2 FQNEAQ. The germline V and J ends were trimmed by 2 bases and 2 bases, with 19 bases remaining between them. The CDR3 is made up of 17 amino acids. The CDR3 loop is CASSLMVRVLRPYEQYF. CDR3 nucleotides: TGTGCCAGCAGCTTAATGGTACGTGTTCTACGCCCCTACGAGCAGTACTTC.

V gene TRBV14 combines with J gene TRBJ1-1; D gene uncertain. CDR1 is SGHDN and CDR2 is FVKESK in the germline V gene. With 0 bases removed from V and 3 bases from J, the gap between germline ends came to 14 bases. The CDR3 spans 16 residues. The CDR3 is CASSQEVGPGYTEAFF. In DNA, the CDR3 is TGTGCCAGCAGCCAAGAGGTCGGGCCCGGGTACACTGAAGCTTTCTTT.

A word on this clone: The germline gene is not matched at one end of the junction; a read error may be the cause. This CDR3 is CASSLSGVRGRNEQFF. In DNA form, the CDR3 reads TGTGCCAGCAGTCTATCAGGGGTCCGAGGTCGTAATGAGCAGTTCTTC. The chain joins TRBV27 to TRBJ2-1, with TRBD1 as a possible D gene (6 bases). This CDR3 comprises 16 residues. Looked up from germline, CDR1 is MNHEY and CDR2 is SMNVEV (reference sequence).

This chain uses TRBV5-5 with TRBJ2-1; D ambiguous. Germline CDR1 is SGHKS and CDR2 is YYEKEE (reference sequence). The germline V and J ends were trimmed by 4 bases and 4 bases, with 27 bases remaining between them. This CDR3 spans 19 amino acids. The CDR3 loop is CASSPYPVAATTLYNEQFF. CDR3 nucleotides: TGTGCCAGCAGCCCCTACCCCGTGGCAGCCACCACTTTATACAATGAGCAGTTCTTC. Filled out from reference TRBV5-5 and TRBJ2-1, the complete variable domain reads DAGVTQSPTHLIKTRGQQVTLRCSPISGHKSVSWYQQVLGQGPQFIFQYYEKEERGRGNFPDRFSARQFPNYSSELNVNALLLGDSALYLCASSPYPVAATTLYNEQFFGPGTRLTVL.

The V call is TRBV27, the J call TRBJ1-1; maybe TRBD1 (6 bases). Germline CDR1 reads MNHEY; CDR2 reads SMNVEV (reference sequence). The CDR3 is made up of 14 amino acids. V lost 3 bases and J lost 5, with 13 bases in between. CDR3: CASSLAQGRTEAFF. In DNA form, the CDR3 reads TGTGCCAGCAGTTTGGCGCAGGGGAGGACTGAAGCTTTCTTT.